One TCR beta chain is described in this entry. This entry is derived from a study of glioma-infiltrating T cells after dendritic cell vaccination. Study in general: Patients received autologous tumor lysate-pulsed dendritic cell vaccination between the early 2000s and the early 2010s.

Fresh-frozen tumor tissue and more than two years of survival data were available for all. The germline gives CDR1 SEHNR, CDR2 FQNEAQ (reference sequence). Trimming stripped 4 bases from V and 4 bases from J, with 22 bases between. The CDR3 runs 17 residues. Clones were read by immunoSEQ multiplex PCR, and TCRdb kept only the in-frame ones, dropping some. In the table there are 100,000 or so clones, 86% of which are singletons. The input for sequencing was blood, taken before dendritic cell vaccination. The J gene is TRBJ2-5, the V gene TRBV7-9, with D possibly matching TRBD2 (6 bases). The source of this sequence is a human donor with glioblastoma. The CDR3 region is CASSSGMGGATRETQYF. The CDR3 coding sequence is TGTGCCAGCAGCTCCGGAATGGGCGGGGCAACCAGAGAGACCCAGTACTTC.